The clone carrying this T cell receptor beta chain was seen more than once but under ten times. No antigen is known for it. This sample is part of a study of T cells in tuberculosis. Clones were sequenced by immunoSEQ multiplex PCR, and TCRdb holds only the in-frame ones, with some missing. The table lists fewer than 35,000 clones, more than 75% of them singletons. The CDR3 length is 14 residues. Trimming stripped 5 bases from V and 1 base from J, with 11 bases between. Looked up from germline, CDR1 is MDHEN and CDR2 is SYDVKM. Overall study results and limits: The TCR-beta difference was not significant; alpha differences partly reflected length. Cases with active tuberculosis were adults, while controls were adolescents.

The time point is: new active TB diagnosis, blood taken before or within 7 days of starting treatment. The genes are TRBV28 and TRBJ1-2; tentatively, D is TRBD1 (5 bases). The source is an adult with tuberculosis. Here the sequenced sample was PBMCs, taken at tuberculosis diagnosis. Here the CDR3 DNA reads TGTGCCAGCAGTGACAGCTTAAATAACTATGGCTACACCTTC. Its protein is CASSDSLNNYGYTF.